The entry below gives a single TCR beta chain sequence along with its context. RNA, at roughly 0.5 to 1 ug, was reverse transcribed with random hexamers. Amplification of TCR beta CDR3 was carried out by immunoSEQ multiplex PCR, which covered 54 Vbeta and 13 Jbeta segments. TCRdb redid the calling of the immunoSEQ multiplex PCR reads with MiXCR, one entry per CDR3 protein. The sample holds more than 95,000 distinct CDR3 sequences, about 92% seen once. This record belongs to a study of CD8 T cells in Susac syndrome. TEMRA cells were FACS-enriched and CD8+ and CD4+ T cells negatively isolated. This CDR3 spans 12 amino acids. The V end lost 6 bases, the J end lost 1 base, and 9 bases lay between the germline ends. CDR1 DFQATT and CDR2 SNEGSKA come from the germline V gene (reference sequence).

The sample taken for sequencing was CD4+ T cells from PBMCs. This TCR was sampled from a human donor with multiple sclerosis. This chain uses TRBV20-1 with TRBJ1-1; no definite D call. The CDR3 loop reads CSAPKANTEAFF. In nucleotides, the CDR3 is TGCAGTGCCCCAAAAGCGAACACTGAAGCTTTCTTT.